This T cell receptor beta chain stems from a study of cytomegalovirus exposure and HLA in healthy donors. Study-wide context: Approximately 83 million unique TCRs from HLA-typed donors were held in an early data release.

Study-wide results and caveats: When presence/absence was analysed, sequencing depth was taken to be roughly uniform across donors.

The PCR was carried out with 60 Vbeta primers and 13 Jbeta primers. TCRdb's table, derived via immunoSEQ multiplex PCR, lists solely in-frame clones and lacks some. The table includes around 120,000 clones, roughly three quarters detected once. CDR3 size: 15 residues. Per the germline V gene, CDR1 is LNHNV and CDR2 is YYDKDF (reference sequence). The V and J ends lost 2 bases and 0 bases respectively, with 10 bases between them. In the case of this clone: Its target is unknown.

Sequenced: PBMCs. V and J are TRBV15 and TRBJ1-1; no clear D gene. This receptor was obtained from a woman aged 18-29 years in good health and CMV-seronegative. The CDR3 region has the DNA TGTGCCACCAGCAGAACGAGGGCTATGAACACTGAAGCTTTCTTT. It codes for CATSRTRAMNTEAFF.